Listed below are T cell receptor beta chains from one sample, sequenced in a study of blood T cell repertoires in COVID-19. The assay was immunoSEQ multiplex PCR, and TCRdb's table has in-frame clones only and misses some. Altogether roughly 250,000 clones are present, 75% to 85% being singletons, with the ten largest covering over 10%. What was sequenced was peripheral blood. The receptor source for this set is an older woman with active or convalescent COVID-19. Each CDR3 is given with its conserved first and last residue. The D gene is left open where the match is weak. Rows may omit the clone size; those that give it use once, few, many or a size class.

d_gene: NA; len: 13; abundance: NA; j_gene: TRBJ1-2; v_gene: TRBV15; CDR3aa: CATSRDRGNGYTF; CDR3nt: TGTGCCACCAGCAGAGACAGGGGTAATGGCTACACCTTC
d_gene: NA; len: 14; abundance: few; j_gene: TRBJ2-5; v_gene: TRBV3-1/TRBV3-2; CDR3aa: CASSQEGRGETQYF; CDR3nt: TGTGCCAGCAGCCAAGAGGGAAGGGGAGAGACCCAGTACTTC
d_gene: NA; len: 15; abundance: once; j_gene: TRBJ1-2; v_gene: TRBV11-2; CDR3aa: CASSSLTPPEGGYTF; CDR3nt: TGTGCCAGCAGCTCGTTGACCCCTCCCGAGGGCGGCTACACCTTC
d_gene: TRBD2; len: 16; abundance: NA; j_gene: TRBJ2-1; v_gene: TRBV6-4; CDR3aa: CASSVQAGSYYNEQFF; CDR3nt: TGTGCCAGCAGTGTACAAGCGGGGTCTTATTACAATGAGCAGTTCTTC
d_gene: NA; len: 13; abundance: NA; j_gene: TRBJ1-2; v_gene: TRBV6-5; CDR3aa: CASSYSYRFGYTF; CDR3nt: TGTGCCAGCAGTTACAGTTACAGGTTCGGCTACACCTTC
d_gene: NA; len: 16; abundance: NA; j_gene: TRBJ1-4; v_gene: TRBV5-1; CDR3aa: CASSLTGGATNEKLFF; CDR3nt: TGCGCCAGCAGCTTGACGGGGGGTGCAACTAATGAAAAACTGTTTTTT
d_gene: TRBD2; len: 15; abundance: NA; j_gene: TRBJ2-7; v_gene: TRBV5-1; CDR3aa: CASSQLAGAHYEQYF; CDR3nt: TGCGCCAGCAGCCAACTAGCGGGGGCCCACTACGAGCAGTACTTC
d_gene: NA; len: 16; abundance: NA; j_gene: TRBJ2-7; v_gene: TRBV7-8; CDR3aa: CASTAPRRFGSYEQYF; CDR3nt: TGTGCCAGCACGGCACCGAGGAGGTTCGGATCCTACGAGCAGTACTTC
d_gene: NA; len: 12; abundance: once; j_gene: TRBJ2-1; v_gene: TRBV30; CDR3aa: CAWSVLAHEQFF; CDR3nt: TGTGCCTGGAGTGTACTAGCCCATGAGCAGTTCTTC
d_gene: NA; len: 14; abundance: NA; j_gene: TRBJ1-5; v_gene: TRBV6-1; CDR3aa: CASSDYETRGPQHF; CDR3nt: TGTGCCAGCAGTGATTACGAGACTCGGGGGCCCCAGCATTTT
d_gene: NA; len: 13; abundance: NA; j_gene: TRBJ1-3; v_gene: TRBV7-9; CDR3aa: CASSSPVGNTIYF; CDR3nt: TGTGCCAGCAGCTCCCCGGTTGGAAACACCATATATTTT
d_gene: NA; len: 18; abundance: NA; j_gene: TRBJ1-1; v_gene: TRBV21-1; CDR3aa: CASSKVGTGGVMNTEAFF; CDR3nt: TGTGCCAGCAGCAAAGTTGGGACAGGGGGCGTAATGAACACTGAAGCTTTCTTT
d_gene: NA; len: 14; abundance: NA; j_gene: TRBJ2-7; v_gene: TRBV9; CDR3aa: CAIPVDSPLYEQYF; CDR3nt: TGTGCCATCCCAGTAGACTCCCCCTTATACGAGCAGTACTTC
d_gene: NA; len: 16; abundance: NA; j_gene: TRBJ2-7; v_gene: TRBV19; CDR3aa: CASSALGGSGTYEQYF; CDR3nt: TGTGCCAGTAGTGCCCTCGGCGGTAGCGGAACCTACGAGCAGTACTTC
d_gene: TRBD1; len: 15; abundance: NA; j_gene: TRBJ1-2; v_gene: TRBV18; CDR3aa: CASSLRRDSDYGYTF; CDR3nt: TGTGCCAGCTCTCTTCGAAGGGACAGCGACTATGGCTACACCTTC
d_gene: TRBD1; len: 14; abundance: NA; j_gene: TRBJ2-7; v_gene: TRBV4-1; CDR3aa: CASSSGTGFYEQYF; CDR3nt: TGCGCCAGCAGCTCCGGGACAGGGTTTTACGAGCAGTACTTC
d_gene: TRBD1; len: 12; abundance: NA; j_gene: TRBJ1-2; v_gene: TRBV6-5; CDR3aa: CASAGGGYGYTF; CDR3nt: TGTGCCAGCGCAGGGGGTGGCTATGGCTACACCTTC
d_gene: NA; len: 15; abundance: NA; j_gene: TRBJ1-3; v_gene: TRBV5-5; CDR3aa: CASSLSWGLGNTIYF; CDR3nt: TGTGCCAGCAGCCTAAGTTGGGGGCTGGGAAACACCATATATTTT
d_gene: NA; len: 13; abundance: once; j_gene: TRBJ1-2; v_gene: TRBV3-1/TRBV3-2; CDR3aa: CASRGQGIGGYTF; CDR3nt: TGTGCCAGCAGGGGGCAGGGAATAGGTGGCTACACCTTC
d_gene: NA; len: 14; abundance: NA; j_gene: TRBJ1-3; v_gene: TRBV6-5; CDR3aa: CASTPLLSGNTIYF; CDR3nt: TGTGCCAGCACCCCTCTACTCTCTGGAAACACCATATATTTT
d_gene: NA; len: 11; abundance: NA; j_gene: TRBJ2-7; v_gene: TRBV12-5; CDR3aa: CASGILNEQYF; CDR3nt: TGTGCTAGTGGTATTCTAAACGAGCAGTACTTC
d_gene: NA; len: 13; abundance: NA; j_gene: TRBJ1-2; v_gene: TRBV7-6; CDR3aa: CASSFPGFYGYTF; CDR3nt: TGTGCCAGCAGCTTTCCGGGGTTCTATGGCTACACCTTC
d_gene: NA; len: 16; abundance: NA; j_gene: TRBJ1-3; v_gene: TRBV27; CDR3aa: CASSLYTGISGNTIYF; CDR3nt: TGTGCCAGCAGTTTATATACAGGGATCTCTGGAAACACCATATATTTT
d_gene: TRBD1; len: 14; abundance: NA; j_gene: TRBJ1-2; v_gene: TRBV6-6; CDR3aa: CASRPGTGGGGYTF; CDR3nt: TGTGCCAGCAGGCCCGGGACAGGGGGGGGTGGCTACACCTTC
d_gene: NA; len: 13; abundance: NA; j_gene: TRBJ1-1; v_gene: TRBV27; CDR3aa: CASSNQMNTEAFF; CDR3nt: TGTGCCAGCAGTAATCAGATGAACACTGAAGCTTTCTTT
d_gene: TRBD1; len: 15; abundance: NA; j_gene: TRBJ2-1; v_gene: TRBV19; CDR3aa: CASRNRQGAYNEQFF; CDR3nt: TGTGCCAGTAGGAACAGACAGGGGGCCTACAATGAGCAGTTCTTC
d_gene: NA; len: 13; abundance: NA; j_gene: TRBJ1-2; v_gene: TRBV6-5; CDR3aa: CASRITGGYGYTF; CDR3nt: TGTGCCAGCAGGATTACTGGGGGGTATGGCTACACCTTC
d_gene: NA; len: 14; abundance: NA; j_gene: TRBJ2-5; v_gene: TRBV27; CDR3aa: CATPPPTSQETQYF; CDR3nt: TGTGCCACCCCCCCACCTACTAGCCAAGAGACCCAGTACTTC
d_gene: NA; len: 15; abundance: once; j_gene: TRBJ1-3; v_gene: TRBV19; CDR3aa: CASNRPAASGNTIYF; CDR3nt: TGTGCCAGTAACAGGCCCGCCGCCTCTGGAAACACCATATATTTT
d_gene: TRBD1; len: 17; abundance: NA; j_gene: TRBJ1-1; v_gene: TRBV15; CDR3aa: CATSSFPRDREVTEAFF; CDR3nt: TGTGCCACCAGCAGTTTTCCCCGGGACAGGGAGGTGACTGAAGCTTTCTTT
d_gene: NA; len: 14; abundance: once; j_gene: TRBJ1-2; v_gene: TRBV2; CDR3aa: CASIPESANYGYTF; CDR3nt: TGTGCCAGCATTCCGGAGTCAGCTAACTATGGCTACACCTTC
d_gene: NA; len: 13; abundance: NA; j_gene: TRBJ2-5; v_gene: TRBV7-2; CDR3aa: CASSPTGSETQYF; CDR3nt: TGTGCCAGCAGCCCGACGGGATCAGAGACCCAGTACTTC
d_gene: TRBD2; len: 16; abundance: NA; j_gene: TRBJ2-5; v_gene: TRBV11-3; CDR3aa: CASSARLAGGRETQYF; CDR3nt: TGTGCCAGCAGCGCTAGACTAGCGGGGGGTCGAGAGACCCAGTACTTC
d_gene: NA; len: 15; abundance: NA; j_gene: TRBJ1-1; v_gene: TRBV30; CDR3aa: CAWSAGRWRGREAFF; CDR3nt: TGTGCCTGGAGTGCCGGCCGGTGGAGGGGGAGGGAGGCTTTCTTT
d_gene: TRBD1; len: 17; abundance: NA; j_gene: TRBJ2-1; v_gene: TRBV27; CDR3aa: CASSLRTGGAYYNEQFF; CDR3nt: TGTGCCAGCAGTCTCCGGACAGGGGGCGCGTATTACAATGAGCAGTTCTTC
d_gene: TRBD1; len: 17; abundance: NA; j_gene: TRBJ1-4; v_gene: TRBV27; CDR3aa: CASSPLTRQGPNEKLFF; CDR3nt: TGTGCCAGCAGTCCTCTTACCCGACAGGGACCTAATGAAAAACTGTTTTTT